In its sample, the clone carrying this T cell receptor beta chain was seen many times. Its antigen is unknown. The sample comes from a study of T-cell reconstitution after alpha-beta-depleted transplantation in children. Study-wide results and caveats: Surviving recipient cells, namely T cells and thymic progenitors, were the source of high day-60 TCRbeta diversity in some patients.

The TCRbeta library was prepared with unique molecular identifiers. MiXCR, run by TCRdb on the PCR reads, gives a single entry per CDR3 protein. The repertoire includes some 830,000 distinct CDR3 sequences, under 20% of them detected once, and roughly 5% sits in the top ten. CDR3 length: 15 residues. The junction had 10 bases not matched to a gene; V was cut back by 5 bases and J by 4 bases. CDR1 and CDR2 from the germline V gene are SGHRS and YFSETQ. This chain joins TRBV5-1 and TRBJ2-7; TRBD1 matches at 9 bases. The sequence came from a male patient younger than 18 who had a stem cell transplant for acute lymphoblastic leukemia, so the T cells may come from the graft donor. The specimen was PBMCs, mostly from graft donor cells, collected 360 days after TCRalphabeta/CD19-depleted stem cell transplant. In DNA form, the CDR3 reads TGCGCCAGCAGACAGGGGGCGGCTGAAGGGTACGAGCAGTACTTC. Its protein is CASRQGAAEGYEQYF.